A single sample is the source of the 28 T cell receptor beta chains below, sequenced in a study of T cell responses to AZD1222 COVID-19 vaccine. Only in-frame clones appear in the TCRdb table, and some are missing; sequencing was by immunoSEQ multiplex PCR. Found here are 150,000 to 200,000 clones, more than 80% of them singletons; the top ten hold about 2.8%. The starting material was peripheral blood, obtained on day 0 of AZD1222 vaccination. The receptor set was obtained from an adult in good health.

The V and J genes are TRBV7-2 and TRBJ2-1; 8 bases fit TRBD1. Germline trimming cut 0 bases from V and 9 bases from J; bases unmatched to any gene: 4. Germline V CDR1 and CDR2: SGHTA, FQGNSA. The CDR3 loop spans 14 amino acids. The CDR3: CASSLAQGAREQFF. CDR3 nucleotide sequence: TGTGCCAGCAGCTTAGCGCAGGGGGCGCGTGAGCAGTTCTTC.

The gene calls are TRBV10-3 and TRBJ2-2, with 10 nucleotides matching TRBD1. J gave up 0 bases and V 8 bases, and 6 bases lay outside the gene matches. The CDR3 extends over 16 amino acids. Germline V CDR1 and CDR2: ENHRY, SYGVKD. In DNA form, the CDR3 reads TGTGCCATCTCGGGACAGGGGACTTCGAACACCGGGGAGCTGTTTTTT. This codes for CAISGQGTSNTGELFF.

The chain carries TRBV29-1 and TRBJ1-2, with D unresolved. The CDR3 covers 10 residues. Germline CDR1 SQVTM, CDR2 ANQGSEA. V was pared by 3 bases and J by 7 bases, with 6 bases between. The CDR3 loop reads CSVDEGGYTF. CDR3 nucleotide sequence: TGCAGCGTTGACGAGGGTGGCTACACCTTC.

The rearrangement uses TRBV27 and TRBJ1-5, with a tentative D call TRBD1 (5 bases). The V and J ends lost 5 bases and 3 bases respectively, with 14 bases between them. The CDR3 runs to 15 residues. Germline values: CDR1 MNHEY, CDR2 SMNVEV (reference sequence). CDR3 nucleotide sequence: TGTGCCAGCAGTCATTTTGGGGGTTACAATCAGCCCCAGCATTTT. This translates into CASSHFGGYNQPQHF.

V usage is TRBV5-4 and J usage is TRBJ1-1; D possibly corresponds to TRBD1 (6 bases). V lost 4 bases and J 3 bases, leaving 16 bases between the germline ends. Germline V gives CDR1 SGHNT, CDR2 YYREEE (reference sequence). This CDR3 contains 15 residues. Here the CDR3 reads CASSVRNREDTEAFF. CDR3 sequence (DNA): TGTGCCAGCAGCGTACGGAACAGGGAAGACACTGAAGCTTTCTTT.

This chain links TRBV9 with TRBJ1-2, with D uncertain. Germline V gene data show CDR1 as SGDLS and CDR2 as YYNGEE. V lost 0 bases to trimming and J lost 4 bases, with 10 bases between them. This CDR3 is 14 amino acids long. DNA for the CDR3: TGTGCCAGCAGCGTAGCTGGGAGTAGCTATGGCTACACCTTC. Its protein is CASSVAGSSYGYTF.

The chain employs TRBV9 and TRBJ1-2; D is unresolved. The CDR3 totals 17 residues. Trimming stripped 0 bases from V and 3 bases from J, with 18 bases between. Germline values: CDR1 SGDLS, CDR2 YYNGEE. CDR3 sequence: CASSVALRMTRHYGYTF. The CDR3 DNA follows: TGTGCCAGCAGCGTAGCGCTAAGGATGACTAGACACTATGGCTACACCTTC.

The rearrangement joins TRBV15 to TRBJ2-1; 9 nucleotides align to TRBD1. J lost 0 bases, V lost 5 bases, and 11 bases had no gene match. The CDR3 consists of 18 residues. CDR1 and CDR2 from the germline V gene are LNHNV and YYDKDF (reference sequence). CDR3 sequence (DNA): TGTGCCACCAGCCCATGGGGACAGGGAAGCAGCTCCTACAATGAGCAGTTCTTC. This sequence encodes CATSPWGQGSSSYNEQFF.

The chain recombines TRBV27 with TRBJ2-1; tentatively, D is TRBD1 or TRBD2 (5 bases each). The CDR3 contains 16 residues. Per the germline V gene, CDR1 is MNHEY and CDR2 is SMNVEV (reference sequence). Trimming cost V 4 bases and J 7 bases, with 20 bases left between them. The CDR3 reads CASSSSSGTILNEQFF. The CDR3 nucleotides read TGTGCCAGCAGTTCCTCCTCCGGGACGATATTGAATGAGCAGTTCTTC.

The rearrangement links TRBV27 to TRBJ2-7; 11 nucleotides match TRBD2. Trimming cost V 5 bases and J 9 bases; bases outside gene matches: 9. CDR1 is MNHEY and CDR2 is SMNVEV in the germline V gene (reference sequence). CDR3 size: 14 residues. CDR3 amino acids: CASSPWASGRRQYF. DNA for the CDR3: TGTGCCAGCAGTCCATGGGCTAGCGGGAGGCGGCAGTACTTC.

The chain recombines TRBV19 with TRBJ1-5; D is ambiguous. Germline V gene data show CDR1 as LNHDA and CDR2 as SQIVND (reference sequence). Trimming removed 5 bases from V and 6 bases from J, with 17 bases in between. This CDR3 has 15 residues. CDR3 DNA: TGTGCCAGTAGTGCCCCGGGCAGGCCCGGTCAGCCCCAGCATTTT. It specifies CASSAPGRPGQPQHF. Together with reference TRBV19 and TRBJ1-5, the CDR3 gives the full variable domain: DGGITQSPKYLFRKEGQNVTLSCEQNLNHDAMYWYRQDPGQGLRLIYYSQIVNDFQKGDIAEGYSVSREKKESFPLTVTSAQKNPTAFYLCASSAPGRPGQPQHFGDGTRLSIL.

The rearrangement joins TRBV7-9 to TRBJ2-2; D remains unclear. V lost 4 bases to trimming and J lost 6 bases, with 18 bases between them. The CDR3 covers 16 residues. Looked up from germline, CDR1 is SEHNR and CDR2 is FQNEAQ (reference sequence). CDR3 protein: CASSSSGSGGPGELFF. The CDR3 nucleotides read TGTGCCAGCAGCTCGTCCGGGTCAGGCGGTCCCGGGGAGCTGTTTTTT.

The chain recombines TRBV29-1 with TRBJ1-1; TRBD1 agrees at 7 bases. The CDR3 contains 12 residues. Germline lookup yields CDR1 SQVTM and CDR2 ANQGSEA. The V gene end was trimmed by 4 bases and the J gene end by 6 bases; junction bases not matched to a gene: 5. The CDR3 region is CSVVLTGSEAFF. The CDR3 bases are TGCAGCGTTGTTTTGACAGGGTCTGAAGCTTTCTTT.

This clone appeared a single time. This chain uses TRBV29-1 with TRBJ1-1; tentatively, D is TRBD1 (5 bases). This CDR3 spans 13 amino acids. V was pared by 4 bases and J by 1 base, with 10 bases between. In germline, CDR1 is SQVTM, CDR2 ANQGSEA. CDR3 loop: CSVGVTANTEAFF. The CDR3 DNA reads as TGCAGCGTTGGAGTGACAGCGAACACTGAAGCTTTCTTT.

The CDR3 is CASRKAQGAREKLFF. DNA of the CDR3: TGTGCCAGCAGAAAGGCCCAGGGGGCGCGTGAAAAACTGTTTTTT. The V gene is TRBV7-6, the J gene TRBJ1-4, with 8 bases that match TRBD1. V lost 6 bases and J lost 7; bases outside the gene matches: 10. CDR1 and CDR2 from the germline V gene are SGHVS and FNYEAQ. The CDR3 is 15 amino acids.

J is TRBJ2-7 and V is TRBV6-1, with D uncertain. The CDR3 runs to 12 residues. V was shortened by 3 bases and J by 0 bases, with 3 bases between the two germline ends. CDR1 is MNHNS, CDR2 SASEGT, per germline. CDR3 nucleotides: TGTGCCAGCAGTGACCACTCCTACGAGCAGTACTTC. Translated, it gives CASSDHSYEQYF.

The chain joins TRBV18 to TRBJ2-1; D is uncertain. The germline V gene has CDR1 KGHSH and CDR2 LQKENI. V lost 4 bases and J 5 bases, leaving 9 bases between the germline ends. CDR3 length: 13 residues. CDR3 bases: TGTGCCAGCTCACGAGTCGACCACAATGAGCAGTTCTTC. Amino acids: CASSRVDHNEQFF.

V usage is TRBV2 and J usage is TRBJ1-1; D gene uncertain. The CDR3 is made up of 16 amino acids. V lost 1 base, J lost 2 bases, and 14 bases lay in between. Germline lookup yields CDR1 SNHLY and CDR2 FYNNEI. The CDR3 is CASSEDRLVRNTEAFF. DNA for the CDR3: TGTGCCAGCAGTGAAGATAGGCTTGTACGAAACACTGAAGCTTTCTTT.

The chain is built from TRBV5-1 and TRBJ2-1; D call uncertain. The CDR3 sequence is 15 residues long. Trimming cost V 2 bases and J 0 bases, with 9 bases left between them. CDR1 and CDR2 (germline): SGHRS, YFSETQ. Written as DNA, the CDR3 is TGCGCCAGCAGCTTAGCGCAGAGCTCCTACAATGAGCAGTTCTTC. Translation: CASSLAQSSYNEQFF.

V is TRBV16 and J is TRBJ1-2; 7 positions agree with TRBD1. CDR3 length equals 14 residues. CDR1 and CDR2 from the germline V gene are KGHSY and FQNENV. Trimming at V came to 3 bases and at J to 8 bases, leaving 9 bases not matched to a gene. The CDR3 DNA sequence: TGTGCCAGCAGCCACACGAGACAGGGTTTCGGCTACACCTTC. It encodes CASSHTRQGFGYTF.

This chain links TRBV7-8 with TRBJ1-3; the D is unclear. V lost 8 bases and J lost 0, with 17 bases in between. Germline V gene lookup returns CDR1 SGHVS and CDR2 FQNEAQ. This CDR3 comprises 16 residues. The CDR3 loop is CASSRALASSGNTIYF. The CDR3 region has the DNA TGTGCCAGCTCTCGAGCCCTGGCAAGCTCTGGAAACACCATATATTTT.

The V gene is TRBV30, the J gene TRBJ1-1, with TRBD1 matching over 7 bases. Germline CDR1 reads GTSNPN; CDR2 reads SVGIG (reference sequence). There are 15 residues in the CDR3. V dropped 6 bases and J dropped 1; count of bases not matched to a gene: 11. CDR3 loop: CACLRQGWTNTEAFF. The DNA for the CDR3 is TGTGCCTGCCTTCGACAGGGCTGGACGAACACTGAAGCTTTCTTT. Full variable domain (remainder filled in from reference TRBV30 and TRBJ1-1): SQTIHQWPATLVQPVGSPLSLECTVEGTSNPNLYWYRQAAGRGLQLLFYSVGIGQISSEVPQNLSASRPQDRQFILSSKKLLLSDSGFYLCACLRQGWTNTEAFFGQGTRLTVV.

The rearrangement uses TRBV5-1 and TRBJ2-5; perhaps TRBD2 as D (6 bases). The CDR3 loop spans 15 amino acids. The germline V gene encodes CDR1 SGHRS and CDR2 YFSETQ. The V gene lost 0 bases and the J gene lost 5 bases, with 14 bases spanning the gap. The CDR3 reads CASSLAGGAGETQYF. The DNA of the CDR3 is TGCGCCAGCAGCTTGGCCGGAGGGGCTGGGGAGACCCAGTACTTC.

The rearrangement joins TRBV30 to TRBJ1-1; unclear D gene. CDR1 is GTSNPN and CDR2 is SVGIG in the germline V gene (reference sequence). The CDR3 is 15 residues long. The V gene lost 2 bases and the J gene lost 2 bases, with 15 bases spanning the gap. In nucleotides, the CDR3 is TGTGCCTGGAGTCGATCGAATAAGGTAAACACTGAAGCTTTCTTT. Amino acid sequence: CAWSRSNKVNTEAFF.

The chain is built from TRBV27 and TRBJ2-2, with 7 bases that match TRBD1. This CDR3 has 16 amino acids. Germline values: CDR1 MNHEY, CDR2 SMNVEV (reference sequence). V shed 1 base, J shed 5 bases, and the junction held 7 bases outside the gene matches. The CDR3 DNA reads as TGTGCCAGCAGTTTATTAGCAGGGGGTCCAACCGGGGAGCTGTTTTTT. The encoded protein is CASSLLAGGPTGELFF.

CDR3 loop: CASSSTVYEQYF. For the CDR3, the DNA is TGTGCCAGCAGCTCGACCGTCTACGAGCAGTACTTC. The J gene is TRBJ2-7, the V gene TRBV5-6; D gene uncertain. The V end was cut by 3 bases, the J end by 3 bases, with 7 bases between. This CDR3 is 12 amino acids long. Germline V gives CDR1 SGHDT, CDR2 YYEEEE.

The V call is TRBV30, the J call TRBJ1-1; no reliable D call. V lost 2 bases and J 6 bases, leaving 4 bases between the germline ends. Germline V gene sequence: CDR1 GTSNPN, CDR2 SVGIG (reference sequence). The CDR3 has 10 amino acids. CDR3 nucleotides: TGTGCCTGGAGTCAGGCTGAAGCTTTCTTT. Amino acid sequence: CAWSQAEAFF. Full variable domain (remainder filled in from reference TRBV30 and TRBJ1-1): SQTIHQWPATLVQPVGSPLSLECTVEGTSNPNLYWYRQAAGRGLQLLFYSVGIGQISSEVPQNLSASRPQDRQFILSSKKLLLSDSGFYLCAWSQAEAFFGQGTRLTVV.

The chain carries TRBV19 and TRBJ2-1; 11 nucleotides agree with TRBD1. This CDR3 region has 14 residues. V gave up 10 bases and J gave up 7 bases; unmatched junction bases: 9. Germline V CDR1 and CDR2: LNHDA, SQIVND (reference sequence). The CDR3 sequence: CATSSDRGRNEQFF. The CDR3 coding sequence is TGTGCCACGAGCTCGGACAGGGGGCGAAATGAGCAGTTCTTC.